The present TCR beta chain was sequenced within a study of blood T cell repertoires in COVID-19. The CDR3 contains 14 residues. V shed 8 bases and J shed 7 bases, with 18 bases lying between them. Germline V gene data show CDR1 as MDHEN and CDR2 as SYDVKM. The data were produced by immunoSEQ multiplex PCR, yet TCRdb's version contains in-frame clones alone and is incomplete. The table has approximately 300,000 clones, around 90% seen once. This TCR derives from a woman in her twenties or thirties with COVID-19, enrolled during active disease. Specimen: peripheral blood. The chain couples TRBV28 to TRBJ1-5, with D perhaps TRBD1 (5 bases). The CDR3 coding sequence is TGTGCCAGCCGCACTGGGGGGTCAAGGCAGCCCCAGCATTTT. It yields the protein CASRTGGSRQPQHF.